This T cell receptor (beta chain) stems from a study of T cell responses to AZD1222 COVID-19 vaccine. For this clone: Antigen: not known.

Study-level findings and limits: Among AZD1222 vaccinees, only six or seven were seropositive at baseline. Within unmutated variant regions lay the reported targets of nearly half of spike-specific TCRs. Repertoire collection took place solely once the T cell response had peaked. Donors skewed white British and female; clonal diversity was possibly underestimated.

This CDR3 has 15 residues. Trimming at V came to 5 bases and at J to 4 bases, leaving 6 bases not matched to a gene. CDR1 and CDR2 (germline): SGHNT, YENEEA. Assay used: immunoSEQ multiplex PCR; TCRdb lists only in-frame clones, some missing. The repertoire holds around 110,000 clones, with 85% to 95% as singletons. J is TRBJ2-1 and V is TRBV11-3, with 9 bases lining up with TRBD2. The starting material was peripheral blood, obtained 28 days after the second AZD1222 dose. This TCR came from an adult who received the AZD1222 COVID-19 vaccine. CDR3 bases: TGTGCCAGCAGCCATAGCGGGAGTTCGTACAATGAGCAGTTCTTC. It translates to CASSHSGSSYNEQFF. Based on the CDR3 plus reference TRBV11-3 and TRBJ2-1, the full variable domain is EAGVVQSPRYKIIEKKQPVAFWCNPISGHNTLYWYLQNLGQGPELLIRYENEEAVDDSQLPKDRFSAERLKGVDSTLKIQPAELGDSAVYLCASSHSGSSYNEQFFGPGTRLTVL.